A selection of T cell receptor beta chains follows, all from one sample in a study of blood T cells in healthy people across ages. Each CDR3 protein gets one entry after TCRdb re-called the 5' RACE reads with MiXCR. The sample lists roughly 1 million distinct CDR3 sequences, 25% occurring once. The sample was also linked to a second study, of T cells of mothers and their children.

The sample taken for sequencing was blood. These receptors all stem from a girl aged 2-10 years in good health. Both conserved end residues are part of each CDR3. D genes are given only for firm matches. A row's size may be missing; if present it is once, few, many or a size class.

j_call v_call clone_size d_call cdr3_length cdr3_nt cdr3_aa
TRBJ2-3 TRBV5-1 . . 16 TGCGCCAGCAGCTTGGCGCCTACACGGAGCACAGATACGCAGTATTTT CASSLAPTRSTDTQYF
TRBJ2-3 TRBV12-3/TRBV12-4 few . 14 TGTGCCAGCAGACCAGGATTCGCCACAGATACGCAGTATTTT CASRPGFATDTQYF
TRBJ2-5 TRBV10-3 many . 14 TGTGCCATCAGTGATGACCTTTCTAAGAGGACCCAGTACTTC CAISDDLSKRTQYF
TRBJ2-1 TRBV12-3/TRBV12-4 . . 11 TGTGCCAGCAGTTTCTTACAGGAGCAGTTCTTC CASSFLQEQFF
TRBJ2-1 TRBV28 few . 14 TGTGCCAGCAGTTTAGCGGGCCAGTTATATGAGCAGTTCTTC CASSLAGQLYEQFF
TRBJ1-5 TRBV24-1 few TRBD1 17 TGTGCCACCAGTCCACGGACAGGATTAACTCCACATCAGCCCCAGCATTTT CATSPRTGLTPHQPQHF
TRBJ2-1 TRBV29-1 . TRBD2 17 TGCAGCGTTGATGGAGGAAAGCTAGCGGGAACCTACAATGAGCAGTTCTTC CSVDGGKLAGTYNEQFF
TRBJ2-1 TRBV20-1 . . 12 TGCAGTGCCCGTTTTGGGGAAAATGAGCAGTTCTTC CSARFGENEQFF
TRBJ2-7 TRBV4-3 few TRBD2 18 TGCGCCAGCAGCCAAGGCTCCGGGACTAGGAAGGCTAAGAACGAGCAGTACTTC CASSQGSGTRKAKNEQYF
TRBJ1-1 TRBV10-3 few . 15 TGTGCCATCAGTGAAGGGGCAGTCATGAACACTGAAGCTTTCTTT CAISEGAVMNTEAFF
TRBJ2-1 TRBV7-9 . TRBD2 16 TGTGCCAGCAGCTGGGGGACTAGAGTTTACTACAATGAGCAGTTCTTC CASSWGTRVYYNEQFF
TRBJ2-6 TRBV19 few . 15 TGTGCCAGTAGTATAGATCAGACTGGGGCCAACGTCCTGACTTTC CASSIDQTGANVLTF
TRBJ2-2 TRBV29-1 . TRBD2 17 TGCAGCGCTCGACTAGCGGGAGTCCCCGCGAACACCGGGGAGCTGTTTTTT CSARLAGVPANTGELFF
TRBJ1-2 TRBV2 few . 13 TGTGCCAGCAAGGAAGGGCAGGGGCTTGGCTACACCTTC CASKEGQGLGYTF
TRBJ2-3 TRBV20-1 few TRBD2 15 TGCAGTGCTAGCGGGGGGGTCATAGACACAGATACGCAGTATTTT CSASGGVIDTDTQYF
TRBJ1-4 TRBV12-3/TRBV12-4 few . 16 TGTGCCAGCAGTCCCAGGGGCGGAGGGGGTAATGAAAAACTGTTTTTT CASSPRGGGGNEKLFF
TRBJ2-6 TRBV7-9 . TRBD1 18 TGTGCCAGCAGCTTATCATTAATATCGGGACAGGGGGCCAACGTCCTGACTTTC CASSLSLISGQGANVLTF
TRBJ2-3 TRBV5-1 few TRBD1 16 TGCGCCAGCGGAAACATCCAAGGACAGGGTACAGATACGCAGTATTTT CASGNIQGQGTDTQYF
TRBJ2-5 TRBV5-5 . . 17 TGTGCCAGCAGCATGCCTTTAGGTGCAGGGATGAAAGAGACCCAGTACTTC CASSMPLGAGMKETQYF
TRBJ2-7 TRBV7-2 many . 12 TGTGCCAGCAGCTTACAGCTCCACGAGCAGTACTTC CASSLQLHEQYF
TRBJ2-7 TRBV7-9 few . 12 TGTGCCAGCAGCTCCATAAGATACGAGCAGTACTTC CASSSIRYEQYF
TRBJ2-2 TRBV27 . . 17 TGTGCCAGCAGAAACCTAGACCCCGAGAAAAACACCGGGGAGCTGTTTTTT CASRNLDPEKNTGELFF
TRBJ1-2 TRBV11-2 . . 15 TGTGCCAGCAGCTTGGACGCTCTCTTGGACTATGGCTACACCTTC CASSLDALLDYGYTF
TRBJ1-1 TRBV25-1 . TRBD1 15 TGTGCCAGCAGTGAAACCCAGGGGGCAAGGACTGAAGCTTTCTTT CASSETQGARTEAFF
TRBJ2-1 TRBV6-2/TRBV6-3 few . 14 TGTGCCAGCATATCAGCGGGCCTCTACAATGAGCAGTTCTTC CASISAGLYNEQFF
TRBJ2-1 TRBV7-2 . . 14 TGTGCCAGCAGCCCCATTGGAGCGAGGGGTGAGCAGTTCTTC CASSPIGARGEQFF
TRBJ1-1 TRBV28 . . 10 TGTGCCAGCTTACACACTGAAGCTTTCTTT CASLHTEAFF
TRBJ2-7 TRBV29-1 . . 12 TGCAGCGTTGAGTACAGCTCCTACGAGCAGTACTTC CSVEYSSYEQYF
TRBJ1-1 TRBV27 few . 13 TGTGCCAGCGCATTGACAGTCTTTACTGAAGCTTTCTTT CASALTVFTEAFF
TRBJ2-7 TRBV3-1 few . 14 TGTGCCAGCAGCCAAGTGTTCGGCCCCTACGAGCAGTACTTC CASSQVFGPYEQYF
TRBJ2-6 TRBV3-1 few . 17 TGTGCCAGCAGCCAAAATCCGGAGAGCTCTGGGGCCAACGTCCTGACTTTC CASSQNPESSGANVLTF
TRBJ1-1 TRBV25-1 . TRBD1 15 TGTGCCACCCAAAATGGACAGGGGTTGAACACTGAAGCTTTCTTT CATQNGQGLNTEAFF
TRBJ2-1 TRBV7-3 few TRBD2 16 TGTGCCAGCAGCTTAAATCGGGCGGGAGGGCTGGGTGAGCAGTTCTTC CASSLNRAGGLGEQFF
TRBJ2-1 TRBV24-1 few . 13 TGTGCCACCAGTGGACGGACCTCCAATGAGCAGTTCTTC CATSGRTSNEQFF
TRBJ1-2 TRBV12-3/TRBV12-4 . . 15 TGTGCCAGCAGTCCTCGAGGGGTTGGGGACTATGGCTACACCTTC CASSPRGVGDYGYTF
TRBJ2-7 TRBV28 . . 16 TGTGCCAGCAGTTCAGGGGGGCATGGGATCGCGCACGAGCAGTACTTC CASSSGGHGIAHEQYF
TRBJ2-7 TRBV10-3 . TRBD1 18 TGTGCCATCAGTGAGTCGATTTCCTCGGGACAGCGGAACTACGAGCAGTACTTC CAISESISSGQRNYEQYF
TRBJ2-2 TRBV7-9 . . 13 TGTGCCAGCACCCTCGGGTACCCCGGGGAGCTGTTTTTT CASTLGYPGELFF
TRBJ1-6 TRBV7-2 . . 14 TGTGCCAGCAGCTTAGGAGGGGCGAGCTCACCCCTCCACTTT CASSLGGASSPLHF
TRBJ2-7 TRBV27 . . 12 TGTGCCAGCAGTAGAACAGGTAGCGAGCAGTACTTC CASSRTGSEQYF
TRBJ2-7 TRBV6-2/TRBV6-3 . TRBD1 15 TGTGCCAGCAGTTTTTCCACAGGGGGAGGAGACGAGCAGTACTTC CASSFSTGGGDEQYF
TRBJ2-5 TRBV20-1 few TRBD2 13 TGCAGTGCTATCGGACTAGTAGGGGAGACCCAGTACTTC CSAIGLVGETQYF
TRBJ1-4 TRBV4-3 once . 15 TGCGCCAGCAGCCAAGATACGGGCGCTAATGAAAAACTGTTTTTT CASSQDTGANEKLFF
TRBJ2-1 TRBV7-3 . . 15 TGTGCCAGCAGTCTTTCGATCGAGCCGGGGAATGAGCAGTTCTTC CASSLSIEPGNEQFF
TRBJ2-1 TRBV2 . . 17 TGTGCCAGCACCCCAGGGCTAGCGGACAGCTCCTACAATGAGCAGTTCTTC CASTPGLADSSYNEQFF
TRBJ2-1 TRBV7-2 . TRBD2 17 TGTGCCAGCAGCCCCCGGGGACTAGCGGGGGGGTCCTATGAGCAGTTCTTC CASSPRGLAGGSYEQFF
TRBJ2-1 TRBV29-1 once TRBD2 16 TGCAGCGTATCAGAGGGACTAGCGGGGTATTACAATGAGCAGTTCTTC CSVSEGLAGYYNEQFF
TRBJ2-7 TRBV29-1 many . 16 TGCAGCGTTGAAGATACGCGACGAGGGCCCCACTACGAGCAGTACTTC CSVEDTRRGPHYEQYF
TRBJ2-1 TRBV5-6 . TRBD2 17 TGTGCCAGCAGCTTGTTCAGGGGAGCGGGAGTTATAAATGAGCAGTTCTTC CASSLFRGAGVINEQFF
TRBJ2-5 TRBV10-3 . . 12 TGTGCCATCAGCAATCAACAGTTAACCCAGTACTTC CAISNQQLTQYF
TRBJ2-4 TRBV29-1 . TRBD1 16 TGCAGCGTTGGCTACAGGGGGCGGCTGGCCAAAAACATTCAGTACTTC CSVGYRGRLAKNIQYF
TRBJ2-3 TRBV5-1 . . 14 TGCGCCAGCAGCGCAAATCCAAGCGTGGATACGCAGTATTTT CASSANPSVDTQYF
TRBJ2-5 TRBV18 few TRBD1 15 TGTGCCAGCTCACTTGGACAGGGAAGTTTAGAGACCCAGTACTTC CASSLGQGSLETQYF
TRBJ1-2 TRBV6-5 . TRBD1 12 TGTGCCAGCAGTTCGGGACAGGGAAGCTACACCTTC CASSSGQGSYTF